The 2 T cell receptor beta chains reported below all come from one sample, sequenced in a study of T cells after yellow fever vaccination. TCRdb re-called the 5' RACE reads through MiXCR, storing one row per CDR3 protein. The data contain around 550,000 distinct CDR3 sequences, roughly 19% of them singletons. Specimen: PBMCs, collected 15 days after the yellow fever booster vaccination. The receptors here all came from a man aged 25 to 45 who received the YFV17D yellow fever vaccine.

CDR3 region: CASSLAARGSTGELFF. In nucleotides, the CDR3 is TGCGCCAGCAGCTTGGCAGCTAGGGGATCCACCGGGGAGCTGTTTTTT. The chain couples TRBV5-1 to TRBJ2-2; the D gene is possibly TRBD1 (5 bases). V was clipped by 0 bases and J by 4 bases, with 13 bases between them. This CDR3 spans 16 amino acids. The germline V gene encodes CDR1 SGHRS and CDR2 YFSETQ. The entire variable domain, with the rest obtained from reference TRBV5-1 and TRBJ2-2, is as follows: KAGVTQTPRYLIKTRGQQVTLSCSPISGHRSVSWYQQTPGQGLQFLFEYFSETQRNKGNFPGRFSGRQFSNSRSEMNVSTLELGDSALYLCASSLAARGSTGELFFGEGSRLTVL.

In its sample, this clonotype was seen a few times. The chain carries TRBV5-1 and TRBJ2-1; 8 bases are a match to TRBD2. CDR3 length: 19 amino acids. The germline CDR1 and CDR2 sequences are SGHRS and YFSETQ. Trimming cost V 1 base and J 4 bases; bases outside gene matches: 16. CDR3 region: CASSLSLGGGGSGYNEQFF. CDR3 DNA sequence: TGCGCCAGCAGCTTGTCCCTCGGGGGGGGCGGGAGTGGTTACAATGAGCAGTTCTTC.